The clone carrying this T cell receptor beta chain occurred a few times. This entry is derived from a study of T-cell reconstitution after alpha-beta-depleted transplantation in children. Molecular barcoding with unique molecular identifiers was used for the TCRbeta library. MiXCR was run by TCRdb on the PCR reads, yielding one entry per CDR3 protein. The sample carries 440,000 or so distinct CDR3 sequences, around 9.9% recorded once. Germline V gene lookup returns CDR1 MGHRA and CDR2 YSYEKL. The CDR3 totals 14 residues. After removal of 1 base from V and 3 bases from J, the junction contained 1 base not matched to a gene.

The sample in question was PBMCs from the stem cell graft donor, obtained from the stem cell graft. The chain employs TRBV4-1 and TRBJ2-5; 8 nucleotides line up with TRBD1. The TCR sequence derives from a human donor who donated a stem cell graft to a child with acute myeloid leukemia. The CDR3 nucleotides read TGCGCCAGCAGCCAAGGACAGGGGAAAGAGACCCAGTACTTC. It specifies CASSQGQGKETQYF.